Following are 21 T cell receptor beta chains from one sample sequenced in a study of cytomegalovirus exposure and HLA in healthy donors. The repertoire was sequenced with immunoSEQ multiplex PCR; TCRdb's copy has only in-frame clones and lacks some. The data hold hundreds of thousands of clones, with around 87% observed a single time. The sequencing sample was made of PBMCs. Every receptor here comes from a woman under 30 in good health and CMV-seropositive.

About this clone itself: One junction end disagrees with the germline gene, perhaps due to a read error. The chain employs TRBV7-9 and TRBJ1-1; no definite D call. The CDR3 extends over 14 amino acids. The germline V gene has CDR1 SEHNR and CDR2 FQNEAQ (reference sequence). This CDR3 is CASTHPAGNAEAFF. The DNA for the CDR3 is TGTGCCAGCACCCACCCAGCGGGGAACGCTGAAGCTTTCTTT.

V gene TRBV18 combines with J gene TRBJ2-5; weak D call: TRBD1 (5 bases). There are 15 residues in the CDR3. V was trimmed by 6 bases and J by 5 bases, leaving 19 bases between them. Germline V lookup: CDR1 KGHSH, CDR2 LQKENI. The CDR3 sequence is CASSNPGTGWETQYF. CDR3 DNA sequence: TGTGCCAGCTCCAACCCAGGAACAGGATGGGAGACCCAGTACTTC.

DNA for the CDR3: TGCGCCAGCAGCTTACCATTGACGGGGACCTACGAGCAGTACTTC. This translates into CASSLPLTGTYEQYF. The chain couples TRBV5-1 to TRBJ2-7, with D possibly being TRBD2 (5 bases). The CDR3 loop spans 15 amino acids. The germline CDR1 and CDR2 sequences are SGHRS and YFSETQ. V was clipped by 2 bases and J by 2 bases, with 14 bases between them.

This sequence joins TRBV7-3 and TRBJ2-7; TRBD1 matches at 7 bases. In germline, CDR1 is SGHTA, CDR2 FQGTGA. V was clipped by 9 bases and J by 7 bases; unmatched bases: 15. The length of the CDR3 is 14 residues. The DNA for the CDR3 is TGTGCCAGTAACCTGGGACAGAGTAGCGAGGAGCAGTACTTC. Translating it yields CASNLGQSSEEQYF.

The CDR3 DNA reads as TGTGCCAGCAGCTTAGAACGGAATGAGCAGTTCTTC. Its protein product is CASSLERNEQFF. The chain joins TRBV11-3 to TRBJ2-1; D gene ambiguous. V gave up 0 bases and J gave up 7 bases, with 4 bases separating them. Germline V gene sequence: CDR1 SGHNT, CDR2 YENEEA. The CDR3 loop spans 12 amino acids.

DNA for the CDR3: TGTGCCAGCAGCTTAGGGACAGGGGGCGCTGATACTGAAGCTTTCTTT. Amino acids: CASSLGTGGADTEAFF. V and J are TRBV7-6 and TRBJ1-1, with TRBD1 matching over 11 bases. With V trimmed by 1 base and J by 5 bases, 6 bases remained unmatched. The CDR3 contains 16 residues. From germline, CDR1 is SGHVS and CDR2 FNYEAQ.

This clone has only one observation. V and J are TRBV7-2 and TRBJ2-5, with TRBD2 matching over 11 bases. The trim removed 2 bases at V and 4 bases at J, leaving 0 bases unmatched. Germline assignment: CDR1 SGHTA and CDR2 FQGNSA. The CDR3 is made up of 14 amino acids. The CDR3 coding sequence is TGTGCCAGCAGCTTACTAGCGGGAGGAGAGACCCAGTACTTC. It yields the protein CASSLLAGGETQYF.

The J gene is TRBJ1-1, the V gene TRBV9; no definite D call. The germline V gene encodes CDR1 SGDLS and CDR2 YYNGEE. V lost 2 bases to trimming and J lost 5 bases, with 10 bases between them. CDR3 length equals 13 residues. CDR3 DNA sequence: TGTGCCAGCAGCGTCGACATCAGGACTGAAGCTTTCTTT. Its protein product is CASSVDIRTEAFF.

The chain has TRBV15 and TRBJ2-4, with TRBD2 matching over 11 bases. V trimming: 5 bases; J trimming: 8 bases; junction bases outside the gene matches: 8. CDR3 size: 15 residues. Per the germline V gene, CDR1 is LNHNV and CDR2 is YYDKDF (reference sequence). The CDR3 nucleotides are TGTGCCACCAGCGAGATAGCGGGAGGGCCGTACATTCAGTACTTC. Translating gives CATSEIAGGPYIQYF. The whole variable domain, remainder taken from reference TRBV15 and TRBJ2-4, is DAMVIQNPRYQVTQFGKPVTLSCSQTLNHNVMYWYQQKSSQAPKLLFHYYDKDFNNEADTPDNFQSRRPNTSFCFLDIRSPGLGDTAMYLCATSEIAGGPYIQYFGAGTRLSVL.

The chain joins TRBV10-2 to TRBJ1-5; TRBD1 agrees at 8 bases. Trimming removed 7 bases from V and 4 bases from J; junction bases left unmatched: 12. The CDR3 extends over 16 amino acids. Germline CDR1 is WSHSY and CDR2 is SAAADI. The CDR3 sequence is CASINRWTGRNQPQHF. The CDR3, as DNA: TGCGCCAGCATTAATCGTTGGACAGGGCGGAATCAGCCCCAGCATTTT.

This clone appeared once. The chain has TRBV18 and TRBJ2-1; 9 positions agree with TRBD2. Unmatched junction bases numbered 6, after V lost 9 bases and J lost 0 bases. The CDR3 contains 15 residues. Germline V gene data show CDR1 as KGHSH and CDR2 as LQKENI. CDR3 loop: CASVAGANSYNEQFF. For the CDR3, the DNA is TGTGCCAGTGTAGCGGGGGCGAACTCCTACAATGAGCAGTTCTTC.

In its sample, this clone was seen a few times. V and J are TRBV18 and TRBJ1-2; D gene uncertain. CDR3 length: 15 amino acids. Germline V CDR1 and CDR2: KGHSH, LQKENI. Between the trimmed V and J ends, which lost 6 bases and 8 bases, there was a span of 22 bases. The CDR3 DNA reads as TGTGCCAGCTCCGAGACCCAATCGGGGTTGCCAGGCTACACCTTC. This translates into CASSETQSGLPGYTF.

The rearrangement joins TRBV28 to TRBJ2-7; 12 nucleotides match TRBD2. This CDR3 has 14 amino acids. CDR1 is MDHEN and CDR2 is SYDVKM in the germline V gene. V trimming: 2 bases; J trimming: 4 bases; junction bases outside the gene matches: 0. The CDR3: CASSLGTSGYEQYF. CDR3 DNA sequence: TGTGCCAGCAGTTTAGGGACTAGCGGGTACGAGCAGTACTTC. Drawing the rest from reference TRBV28 and TRBJ2-7, the complete variable domain is DVKVTQSSRYLVKRTGEKVFLECVQDMDHENMFWYRQDPGLGLRLIYFSYDVKMKEKGDIPEGYSVSREKKERFSLILESASTNQTSMYLCASSLGTSGYEQYFGPGTRLTVT.

The gene calls are TRBV7-2 and TRBJ2-7; 14 nucleotides match TRBD2. Germline-derived CDR1 and CDR2 are SGHTA and FQGNSA. V gave up 5 bases and J gave up 2 bases; unmatched junction bases: 5. The CDR3 has 16 amino acids. The CDR3 is CASSKRLAGGAYEQYF. Here the CDR3 DNA reads TGTGCCAGCAGCAAGAGACTAGCGGGAGGGGCCTACGAGCAGTACTTC.

The chain combines TRBV6-5 with TRBJ1-2, with D tentatively TRBD1 (6 bases). Trimming took off 0 bases at V and 6 bases at J, with 11 bases between the two ends. Germline V lookup: CDR1 MNHEY, CDR2 SVGAGI. The CDR3 is 14 residues long. As DNA, the CDR3 is TGTGCCAGCAGTTACTCGAGGTACAGGGATGGCTACACCTTC. This translates into CASSYSRYRDGYTF.

The chain is built from TRBV4-1 and TRBJ2-7; maybe TRBD2 (6 bases). This CDR3 is 16 amino acids long. CDR1 is MGHRA, CDR2 YSYEKL, per germline. V was pared by 2 bases and J by 0 bases, with 14 bases between. The CDR3 is CASSQQTSYDSYEQYF. The DNA for the CDR3 is TGCGCCAGCAGCCAACAAACTAGCTACGACTCCTACGAGCAGTACTTC.

The chain combines TRBV5-1 with TRBJ2-7; D gene ambiguous. The germline V gene has CDR1 SGHRS and CDR2 YFSETQ. This CDR3 comprises 13 residues. Trimming shortened V by 0 bases and J by 2 bases, and 6 bases separated the two germline ends. The CDR3 region is CASSLVGTYEQYF. CDR3 coding DNA: TGCGCCAGCAGCTTGGTGGGCACCTACGAGCAGTACTTC.

The genes are TRBV5-1 and TRBJ1-2; possible D gene TRBD1, 5 bases. The CDR3 has 14 residues. Germline values: CDR1 SGHRS, CDR2 YFSETQ. The germline V and J ends were trimmed by 5 bases and 4 bases, with 15 bases remaining between them. This CDR3 is CASSDVRGGYGYTF. CDR3 nucleotide sequence: TGCGCCAGCAGTGACGTACGGGGGGGCTATGGCTACACCTTC.

The genes are TRBV2 and TRBJ2-2; D is possibly TRBD1 (6 bases). This CDR3 is built from 15 residues. Germline V gene sequence: CDR1 SNHLY, CDR2 FYNNEI. Trimming shortened V by 4 bases and J by 5 bases, and 14 bases separated the two germline ends. DNA of the CDR3: TGTGCCAGCAGTGGCAGGTCCAGGGGAACCGGGGAGCTGTTTTTT. Protein: CASSGRSRGTGELFF.

The chain has TRBV6-1 and TRBJ2-5; 11 bases are shared with TRBD2. With V trimmed by 3 bases and J by 4 bases, 10 bases remained unmatched. Germline V lookup: CDR1 MNHNS, CDR2 SASEGT. CDR3 length: 17 residues. CDR3 DNA sequence: TGTGCCAGCAGTGAGAGACTAGCGGGATCATTTGTAGAGACCCAGTACTTC. Protein product: CASSERLAGSFVETQYF.

CDR3: CASSEIGGNYGYTF. DNA for the CDR3: TGTGCCAGCAGTGAAATTGGGGGCAACTATGGCTACACCTTC. The genes are TRBV6-1 and TRBJ1-2; TRBD1 is a possible D gene (6 bases). Germline V gives CDR1 MNHNS, CDR2 SASEGT. V lost 2 bases, J lost 2 bases, and 9 bases lay in between. The CDR3 totals 14 residues.